The 25 T cell receptor beta chains below all came from one sample that was sequenced in a study of tumor-infiltrating lymphocytes in primary liver carcinoma. Synthesis of TCR beta cDNA was carried out from approximately 0.55 ug total RNA with a constant-region primer. The TCR beta library was amplified through three nested multiplex PCR rounds in a modified ARM-PCR procedure. The two initial PCR rounds, roughly 9 cycles each, used TRBV1-TRBV30 forward and C-beta reverse primers. TCRdb redid the calling of the multiplex PCR reads with MiXCR, one entry per CDR3 protein. This sample has around 120,000 distinct CDR3 sequences, with 55% to 65% found just once. Between roughly 20 and 30 mg of unsorted bulk tissue served as the source from which RNA and DNA were co-extracted. The specimen was liver tumor tissue from sampling region 1. Stated subset: tumor region T1, superior pole. Receptors were obtained from a woman in her fifties or sixties with primary liver carcinoma and hepatitis B virus infection.

As regards this clonotype: It may be a read error: a sequence one base away is much more abundant. This chain links TRBV6-6 with TRBJ1-5; TRBD1 aligns across 11 bases. The CDR3 totals 16 residues. Germline V lookup: CDR1 MNHNY, CDR2 SVGAGI (reference sequence). V dropped 6 bases and J dropped 5; count of bases not matched to a gene: 9. For the CDR3, the DNA is TGTGCCAGCAGGAACTCCGGGACAGGGGGAGATCAGCCCCAGCATTTT. Translating gives CASRNSGTGGDQPQHF.

The chain uses TRBV19 and TRBJ2-1; 7 bases map to TRBD1. The length of the CDR3 is 16 residues. From germline, CDR1 is LNHDA and CDR2 SQIVND (reference sequence). J lost 1 base, V lost 6 bases, and 9 bases had no gene match. The CDR3 DNA sequence: TGTGCCAGTAGGGGACGGACAGGAGTATCCTACAATGAGCAGTTCTTC. The encoded protein is CASRGRTGVSYNEQFF.

This clonotype was observed many times. The genes are TRBV12-3 or TRBV12-4 and TRBJ1-5, with 10 bases matching TRBD1. There are 17 residues in the CDR3. V trimming: 6 bases; J trimming: 4 bases; junction bases outside the gene matches: 12. For the CDR3, the DNA is TGTGCCAGCAGGCCCTCCGGGACAGGGGTTGGGAATCAGCCCCAGCATTTT. It specifies CASRPSGTGVGNQPQHF.

Of note for this clonotype: With a much larger clone just one base away, this may be a read error. The chain is built from TRBV28 and TRBJ2-7; 12 nucleotides match TRBD2. The trim removed 4 bases at V and 4 bases at J, leaving 8 bases unmatched. Per the germline V gene, CDR1 is MDHEN and CDR2 is SYDVKM. CDR3 length equals 16 residues. The CDR3 sequence: CASSSSGRAAFYEQYF. In DNA, the CDR3 is TGTGCCAGCAGTTCTAGCGGGAGGGCCGCTTTTTACGAGCAGTACTTC.

The chain has TRBV5-8 and TRBJ2-7; D may correspond to TRBD1 or TRBD2 (5 bases each). V was clipped by 5 bases and J by 0 bases, with 9 bases between them. The CDR3 sequence is 13 residues long. The germline CDR1 and CDR2 sequences are SGHTS and YDEGEE. The CDR3 sequence is CASRGVDSYEQYF. CDR3 bases: TGTGCCAGCAGGGGGGTCGACTCCTACGAGCAGTACTTC.

The rearrangement links TRBV5-1 to TRBJ2-2; 7 positions agree with TRBD1. This CDR3 region has 14 residues. Germline CDR1 SGHRS, CDR2 YFSETQ. J was trimmed by 7 bases and V by 4 bases; bases with no gene match: 7. The CDR3 region is CASSVTGRLGELFF. The CDR3 coding sequence is TGCGCCAGCAGCGTGACAGGGCGACTCGGGGAGCTGTTTTTT.

The chain uses TRBV5-4 and TRBJ2-3, with D uncertain. V was clipped by 8 bases and J by 6 bases, with 16 bases between them. The CDR3 has 13 amino acids. Germline assignment: CDR1 SGHNT and CDR2 YYREEE (reference sequence). The CDR3 is CASSTPPVDTQYF. In DNA form, the CDR3 reads TGTGCCAGTAGCACCCCGCCCGTCGATACGCAGTATTTT.

This clonotype was found a few times. A clone one base away is much larger, so this may be a read error. The chain employs TRBV6-1 and TRBJ2-1, with D hard to call. Germline values: CDR1 MNHNS, CDR2 SASEGT. This CDR3 region has 13 residues. The CDR3 DNA is TGTACCAGCAGCGATTACATCAGCTTGCCACAGTTCTTC. Translating it yields CTSSDYISLPQFF.

The rearrangement joins TRBV5-1 to TRBJ2-1; 10 bases align to TRBD2. The V gene end was trimmed by 8 bases and the J gene end by 8 bases; junction bases not matched to a gene: 10. Germline CDR1 SGHRS, CDR2 YFSETQ. The CDR3 runs 14 residues. CDR3 loop: CARKSGRADDEQFF. CDR3 nucleotide sequence: TGCGCCAGGAAAAGCGGGAGGGCCGATGATGAGCAGTTCTTC.

The CDR3 spells CARRTVGNQPQHF. The CDR3 DNA reads TGTGCCAGAAGGACGGTTGGTAATCAGCCCCAGCATTTT. The rearrangement links TRBV11-2 to TRBJ1-5, with D unresolved. With 9 bases removed from V and 4 bases from J, the gap between germline ends came to 13 bases. The V gene's germline CDR1 is SGHAT and CDR2 FQNNGV. This CDR3 has 13 residues.

There are many counts of this clonotype. This sequence joins TRBV12-3 or TRBV12-4 and TRBJ2-3; no clear D gene. Trimming took off 4 bases at V and 3 bases at J, with 14 bases between the two ends. The CDR3 consists of 15 residues. This CDR3 is CASSSTALRTDTQYF. CDR3 nucleotide sequence: TGTGCCAGCAGTTCAACCGCGTTAAGGACAGATACGCAGTATTTT.

Concerning this clonotype: An end of the junction does not agree with germline; a read error may underlie this. The CDR3 protein is CACSLPENYDQYF. In nucleotides, the CDR3 is TGTGCCTGCAGCTTACCGGAAAACTACGATCAGTACTTC. This chain joins TRBV11-1 and TRBJ2-7; D is unclear. The length of the CDR3 is 13 residues. Per the germline V gene, CDR1 is SGHAT and CDR2 is FQDESV (reference sequence).

V usage is TRBV24-1 and J usage is TRBJ1-2; D remains ambiguous. Germline loops: CDR1 KGHDR, CDR2 SFDVKD. Between the trimmed V and J ends, which lost 3 bases and 6 bases, there was a span of 7 bases. The CDR3 sequence is 12 residues long. The CDR3 DNA follows: TGTGCCACCAGTGATATTTACCATGGCTACACCTTC. This gives the protein CATSDIYHGYTF.

The V call is TRBV5-5, the J call TRBJ1-2, with D possibly TRBD1 on 6 matching bases. V lost 4 bases, J lost 1 base, and 11 bases lay in between. The CDR3 has 14 residues. Looked up from germline, CDR1 is SGHKS and CDR2 is YYEKEE (reference sequence). This chain's CDR3 is CASSEVQGNYGYTF. For the CDR3, the DNA is TGTGCCAGCAGCGAGGTACAGGGTAACTATGGCTACACCTTC.

On this clonotype itself: It may be a read error: a sequence one base away is much more abundant. The V call is TRBV12-5, the J call TRBJ2-1, with D perhaps TRBD1 or TRBD2 (5 bases each). This CDR3 has 18 residues. CDR1 is LGHNT and CDR2 is FRNRAP in the germline V gene. This CDR3 is CSSGLALWGSGTSDEQFF. As DNA, the CDR3 is TGTTCTAGTGGTTTGGCCCTCTGGGGATCCGGGACCTCGGATGAGCAGTTCTTC.

Comment on this clonotype: This may come from a read error, since a much larger clone is one base off. V is TRBV28 and J is TRBJ1-6; D is perhaps TRBD1 (5 bases). The CDR3 extends over 17 amino acids. V shed 8 bases and J shed 0 bases, with 17 bases lying between them. Germline values: CDR1 MDHEN, CDR2 SYDVKM. The CDR3 loop is CASGPGGALSYNSPLHF. The CDR3 coding sequence is TGTGCCAGCGGGCCCGGCGGGGCTCTCTCCTATAATTCACCCCTCCACTTT.

The chain uses TRBV13 and TRBJ1-1, with D maybe TRBD1 (6 bases). This CDR3 is built from 16 residues. V lost 4 bases and J 4 bases, leaving 19 bases between the germline ends. CDR1 is PRHDT and CDR2 is FYEKMQ in the germline V gene (reference sequence). The CDR3 DNA reads as TGTGCCAGCAGCTCAACATTGACAGGAGGAGGCACTGAAGCTTTCTTT. This codes for CASSSTLTGGGTEAFF.

CDR3 region: CSAAREAGHVELFF. The CDR3 nucleotides read TGCAGCGCCGCTCGGGAGGCCGGCCACGTGGAGCTGTTTTTT. The chain uses TRBV29-1 and TRBJ2-2, with 7 bases matching TRBD2. V gave up 7 bases and J gave up 10 bases; unmatched junction bases: 15. The germline V gene encodes CDR1 SQVTM and CDR2 ANQGSEA. CDR3 length: 14 amino acids.

V gene TRBV19 combines with J gene TRBJ2-1; perhaps TRBD1 as D (5 bases). The CDR3 totals 13 residues. Germline V gives CDR1 LNHDA, CDR2 SQIVND (reference sequence). Trimming removed 6 bases at V and 12 bases at J, with 18 bases between. CDR3 loop: CASSLPTGDAQFF. CDR3 in DNA: TGTGCCAGTAGCCTTCCAACAGGCGATGCGCAGTTCTTC.

A note on this clonotype: This is likely a read error, given that the CDR3 carries no conserved phenylalanine or tryptophan at its end. The chain carries TRBV11-2 and TRBJ2-3, with TRBD2 matching 16 bases. This CDR3 region has 18 residues. Germline CDR1 reads SGHAT; CDR2 reads FQNNGV. The CDR3 loop is CASSLMGLAGGPTDTQYY. The CDR3 DNA is TGTGCTAGCAGCTTAATGGGACTAGCGGGAGGGCCGACAGATACGCAGTATTAT.

The rearrangement uses TRBV11-3 and TRBJ1-1, with a tentative D call TRBD1 (6 bases). Germline V gene sequence: CDR1 SGHNT, CDR2 YENEEA. This CDR3 spans 15 amino acids. Trimming took off 5 bases at V and 14 bases at J, with 27 bases between the two ends. The CDR3 DNA reads as TGTGCCAGCAGCGCAGCAGGGGCCAGGAACACTGAGGCCTTCTTT. This encodes CASSAAGARNTEAFF.

This clonotype has at least ten counts. This rearrangement joins TRBV6-6 to TRBJ1-1; perhaps TRBD1 as D (5 bases). V was pared by 2 bases and J by 4 bases, with 8 bases between. The CDR3 length is 13 residues. The germline CDR1 and CDR2 sequences are MNHNY and SVGAGI (reference sequence). The CDR3 DNA reads as TGTGCCAGCAGTTACGGGGGTAGCACTGAAGCTTTCTTT. Its protein product is CASSYGGSTEAFF.

Points on this clonotype: Germline is not matched at one junction end, which may reflect a read error. The genes are TRBV11-2 and TRBJ2-5; D may correspond to TRBD1 or TRBD2 (5 bases each). Germline V gives CDR1 SGHAT, CDR2 FQNNGV. The CDR3 length is 11 residues. CDR3 residues: CVSSLGETQYF. Written as DNA, the CDR3 is TGTGTCAGCAGCTTAGGGGAGACCCAGTACTTT.

Many counts were recorded for this clonotype. This chain joins TRBV29-1 and TRBJ2-2; 10 bases match TRBD2. Trimming took 4 bases from V and 2 from J; bases not matched to a gene: 1. This CDR3 is built from 14 residues. The germline V gene has CDR1 SQVTM and CDR2 ANQGSEA. The CDR3 bases are TGCAGCGTTGGGACTAGCGGTAACACCGGGGAGCTGTTTTTT. It yields the protein CSVGTSGNTGELFF.

This chain links TRBV6-2 or TRBV6-3 with TRBJ2-5; 7 bases fit TRBD2. J lost 3 bases, V lost 1 base, and 5 bases had no gene match. Germline CDR1 reads MNHEY; CDR2 reads SVGEGT. The CDR3 contains 15 residues. For the CDR3, the DNA is TGTGCCAGCAGTTACTGCGGGGGTTCGGAAGAGACCCAGTACTTC. Protein: CASSYCGGSEETQYF.